A single sample gave rise to the 3 T cell receptor beta chains below, sequenced in a study of T cells after yellow fever vaccination. TCRdb fed the 5' RACE reads into MiXCR, producing one record per CDR3 protein. The sample holds over 110,000 distinct CDR3 sequences; 7.7% are singletons and the top ten take roughly 0.73%. Sequencing used CD4+ T cells sorted from PBMCs, obtained 5 days after the yellow fever booster vaccination. These receptors originate from a young man who received the YFV17D yellow fever vaccine.

This clonotype was counted a few times. The chain employs TRBV7-9 and TRBJ2-7; 7 bases map to TRBD2. Per the germline V gene, CDR1 is SEHNR and CDR2 is FQNEAQ (reference sequence). This CDR3 is 14 amino acids long. V shed 2 bases and J 3 bases; nucleotides not matched to a gene: 4. The chain's CDR3 is CASSLSGIGYEQYF. CDR3 DNA sequence: TGTGCCAGCAGCTTAAGCGGGATCGGCTACGAGCAGTACTTC.

This clonotype turned up a few times. The chain uses TRBV7-2 and TRBJ2-3; the D call may be TRBD1 or TRBD2 (6 bases each). This CDR3 has 16 residues. Germline CDR1 SGHTA, CDR2 FQGNSA. V shed 5 bases and J shed 5 bases, with 20 bases lying between them. The CDR3 sequence: CASSQTPWGAEDTQYF. In nucleotides, the CDR3 is TGTGCCAGCAGCCAGACTCCGTGGGGGGCGGAAGATACGCAGTATTTT.

This clonotype was found many times. The chain carries TRBV7-3 and TRBJ2-2, with unresolved D. The germline V gene encodes CDR1 SGHTA and CDR2 FQGTGA. V lost 6 bases to trimming and J lost 5 bases, with 10 bases between them. The CDR3 contains 13 residues. This CDR3 reads CASRPQETGELFF. The CDR3 DNA reads TGTGCCAGCAGGCCCCAGGAGACCGGGGAGCTGTTTTTT.